Sequencing of this T cell receptor (beta chain) was carried out in a study of blood T cell repertoires in COVID-19. Overall study context: The origin of the acute and convalescent COVID-19 samples was the United States, Italy and Spain. T cells, B-cell-depleted T cells, or PBMCs provided the cDNA or gDNA that served as material.

Germline V gives CDR1 SGHTA, CDR2 FQGTGA. This CDR3 contains 16 residues. Trimming at V came to 5 bases and at J to 7 bases, leaving 10 bases not matched to a gene. Original data processing: By means of reference gene primer amplification, nucleated cell counts were estimated. Method: immunoSEQ multiplex PCR; TCRdb's copy keeps in-frame clones and lacks some. The V and J calls and clone size come from that table; D and trimming were worked out from the DNA. The repertoire has tens of thousands of clones, around 83% of them found once; the top ten carry 20% to 25%. The sequenced material came from peripheral blood. V and J are TRBV7-3 and TRBJ2-1, with 11 positions matching TRBD2. The receptor was derived from a woman aged 80 or older in a cohort sampled during active or convalescent COVID-19. CDR3 region: CASSPASGRNWNEQFF. CDR3 DNA sequence: TGTGCCAGCAGCCCGGCTAGCGGGAGGAATTGGAATGAGCAGTTCTTC.